This is a list of T cell receptor beta chains from one sample in a study of metastatic and nonmetastatic thyroid tumors. With MiXCR, TCRdb called clones anew from the PCR reads. The table includes approximately 14,000 clones, around 28% detected once. Specimen: tumor tissue. Every receptor here comes from a male donor with papillary thyroid cancer or a benign thyroid nodule (not recorded which). Some clones in this sample may be carry-over from other donors' samples. The CDR3 runs from the conserved cysteine through the conserved F or W. The D gene is left open where the match is weak. Clone size is not always given. Where it is, it says once, few, many or a class for expanded clones.

cdr3_nt	cdr3_aa	v_call	j_call	d_call	clone_size
TGTGCCAGCAGCTTAAGAGTCACTACCATCAATGAGCAGTTCTTC	CASSLRVTTINEQFF	TRBV7-3	TRBJ2-1	-	-
TGTGCCAGCGGGGGTTCAATAGCGCAGTATTTT	CASGGSIAQYF	TRBV12-3/TRBV12-4	TRBJ2-3	-	many
TGCAGCGTTGAAGAGGAGCAGGGGCTCTATTGCTACACTTTC	CSVEEEQGLYCYTF	TRBV29-1	TRBJ1-2	-	-
TGTGCCAGCAGTTTGGAGGGCGGCTACGAGCAGTACTTC	CASSLEGGYEQYF	TRBV6-1	TRBJ2-7	-	-
TGTGCCAGTGCGGGACTAGCGGGTGGCCAAGAGACCCAGTACTTC	CASAGLAGGQETQYF	TRBV19	TRBJ2-5	TRBD2	many
TGTGCCAGCAGCCATCTAGGCGAGCAGTACTTC	CASSHLGEQYF	TRBV6-1	TRBJ2-7	-	-
TGTGCCAGCAGTATAGGACTAGCGGGGATTACTTCGAACACCGGGGAGCTGTTTTTT	CASSIGLAGITSNTGELFF	TRBV2	TRBJ2-2	TRBD2	many
TGTGCCAGCGCCTCTTTGTGGGCCGGGGAGCTGTTTTTT	CASASLWAGELFF	TRBV7-9	TRBJ2-2	-	-
TGTGCCAGTAGCTTCGGGGGAAGGGAGACCCAGTACTTC	CASSFGGRETQYF	TRBV19	TRBJ2-5	-	many
TGCAGTGCTAGACGGGGGACTAGCGGGGTAAAGGATACGCAGTATTTT	CSARRGTSGVKDTQYF	TRBV20-1	TRBJ2-3	TRBD2	many
TGTGCCAGCAGCCAAGATTCGGGCAGTCAAGAGACCCAGTACTTC	CASSQDSGSQETQYF	TRBV3-1	TRBJ2-5	-	many
TGCGCCAGCAGTTGGGACAGGGGAGACAATCAGCCCCAGCATTTT	CASSWDRGDNQPQHF	TRBV5-1	TRBJ1-5	TRBD1	-
TGTGCCAGCAGCTTAGTAAGGACAGGGCCTTCATACAATGAGCAGTTCTTC	CASSLVRTGPSYNEQFF	TRBV7-6	TRBJ2-1	TRBD1	once
TGCAGTCCGGGACAGGGAGACAATGAGCAGTTCTTC	CSPGQGDNEQFF	TRBV20-1	TRBJ2-1	TRBD1	-
TGTGCCAGCAGTTTTCGACAGGGGGTTTTGGATGAGCAGTTGTTC	CASSFRQGVLDEQLF	TRBV7-3	TRBJ2-1	TRBD1	-
TGTGCCAGCGCCGACCGGGACTACTCGGACACCGGGGAGCTGTTTTTT	CASADRDYSDTGELFF	TRBV12-3/TRBV12-4	TRBJ2-2	TRBD2	few
TGTGCCAGCAAGCAGGGGGAGGTCTACGAGCAGTACTTC	CASKQGEVYEQYF	TRBV6-1	TRBJ2-7	-	few
TGTGCCACCAGTGATCCTAGCGGGAGGTTAAAAGATACGCAGTATTTT	CATSDPSGRLKDTQYF	TRBV24-1	TRBJ2-3	TRBD2	-
TGTGCCAGCAGTATGGGACTAGTCCGCGAGCAGTACTTC	CASSMGLVREQYF	TRBV12-3/TRBV12-4	TRBJ2-7	TRBD2	medium-sized
TGCAGTGCTAGGGCCGGGACTAGCGGAGCCTACGAGCAGTACTTC	CSARAGTSGAYEQYF	TRBV20-1	TRBJ2-7	TRBD2	-
TGTGCCCGCAGTGAAGCTCCGGGACAGCCCTTTTGCAATCAGCCCCAGCATTTT	CARSEAPGQPFCNQPQHF	TRBV2	TRBJ1-5	TRBD1	-
TGTGCCAGTAGTATCGTACAAAGAGGTGAGCAGTTCTTC	CASSIVQRGEQFF	TRBV19	TRBJ2-1	-	-
TGCGCCAGCAGCCCCGGGACTTTGGGTGAGGGCTACACCTTC	CASSPGTLGEGYTF	TRBV5-1	TRBJ1-2	-	-
TGTGCCACCCTAGAGGCCCTCGAGGACACCATATATTTT	CATLEALEDTIYF	TRBV13	TRBJ1-3	-	-
TGTGCCAGCACCCAGAGGGTATCAGGGAGAGATGAGCAGTTCTTC	CASTQRVSGRDEQFF	TRBV11-2	TRBJ2-1	-	-
TGTGCCAGCGGGCCAAGCGGAAGCAACTACAATGAGCAGTTCTTC	CASGPSGSNYNEQFF	TRBV28	TRBJ2-1	-	many
TGCAGTGCTACACAGAGATACTTCCGAACCTATGGCTACACCTTC	CSATQRYFRTYGYTF	TRBV20-1	TRBJ1-2	-	-
TGTGCCAGCGGATACAGTGAGCAGTTCTTC	CASGYSEQFF	TRBV28	TRBJ2-1	-	medium-sized
TGTGCCATCAGTCCGGGACAGGGATTCTCTGGGGCCAACGTCCTGACTTTC	CAISPGQGFSGANVLTF	TRBV10-3	TRBJ2-6	TRBD1	few
TGCGCCAGCAGCTTACGGAGACTAGGGGTAAACACCGGGGAGCTGTTTTTT	CASSLRRLGVNTGELFF	TRBV5-1	TRBJ2-2	-	many
TGTGCCAGCAGTTATGCCCACCGGGAGACCCAGTACTTC	CASSYAHRETQYF	TRBV6-2/TRBV6-3	TRBJ2-5	-	few
TGTGCCTGGAGTCCTCCGGGACAGGTTACTGGAAACACCATATATTTT	CAWSPPGQVTGNTIYF	TRBV30	TRBJ1-3	TRBD1	many
TGTGCCAGCAGTTACGTCGGGGAGCTGTTTTTT	CASSYVGELFF	TRBV6-2/TRBV6-3	TRBJ2-2	-	few
TGTGCCAGCAGTGGCAGAGCCAGTGGGGGCACTGAAGCTTTCTTT	CASSGRASGGTEAFF	TRBV2	TRBJ1-1	-	many
TGTGCCAGCAGCGTATCCGGGGAGCTGTTTTTT	CASSVSGELFF	TRBV9	TRBJ2-2	-	medium-sized
TGTGCCAGCAGTCCGTGGGACAGGAGGAGAGAGCAGTACTTC	CASSPWDRRREQYF	TRBV28	TRBJ2-7	TRBD1	few
TGTGCCAGCAGTTTAGTGGGGGGGCTTAACTATGGCTGCACCTTC	CASSLVGGLNYGCTF	TRBV27	TRBJ1-2	-	-
TGTGCCAGCAGCTCCCGACGGGATACTAGCTGCTCCTACGAGCAGTACTTC	CASSSRRDTSCSYEQYF	TRBV11-2	TRBJ2-7	-	once
TGCGCCAGCAGCTTGACTAAGGACGGCACTGAAGCTTTCTTT	CASSLTKDGTEAFF	TRBV5-1	TRBJ1-1	-	many
TGTGCCAGCAGCTGGGGACTAGCGGAGCAGTACTTC	CASSWGLAEQYF	TRBV14	TRBJ2-7	TRBD2	-
TGTGCCAGCGTCTCGGAGGCAGCGAACACCGGGGAGCTGTTTTTT	CASVSEAANTGELFF	TRBV3-1	TRBJ2-2	-	many
TGTGCCAGCAGTTACTCGATGGGCACAGATACGCAGTATTTT	CASSYSMGTDTQYF	TRBV6-2/TRBV6-3	TRBJ2-3	-	few
TGCGCCAGCAGCTTGGGACAGGGTTTCTCCTACGAGCAGTACTTC	CASSLGQGFSYEQYF	TRBV5-1	TRBJ2-7	TRBD1	-
TGTGCCAGCGGGGGACTGAACACTGAAGCTTTCTTT	CASGGLNTEAFF	TRBV9	TRBJ1-1	-	many
TGTGCCAGCAGGGGGACTAGCGGGATTGACATTCAGTACTTC	CASRGTSGIDIQYF	TRBV2	TRBJ2-4	TRBD2	many
TGTGCCAGCAGTAACAGCATTCGTTACTACGATCCGTACTTC	CASSNSIRYYDPYF	TRBV6-5	TRBJ2-7	-	-
TGCGCCAGCAGCGCGCTTACCTCCTTGGGACCAACCTCCGACGAGCAGTACTTC	CASSALTSLGPTSDEQYF	TRBV5-1	TRBJ2-7	-	-
TGTGCCAGCAGCCCCGGGACGGCTTATTCACCCCTCCACTTT	CASSPGTAYSPLHF	TRBV6-2/TRBV6-3	TRBJ1-6	-	few
TGTGCCAGCCACGTGGGGCTCTGGGGGGAAAATCAGCCCCAGCATTTT	CASHVGLWGENQPQHF	TRBV28	TRBJ1-5	-	medium-sized
TGTGCCAGCAGCGAGACTAGCGGGGGCCCCTACGAGCAGTACTTC	CASSETSGGPYEQYF	TRBV9	TRBJ2-7	TRBD2	many
TGCGCCAGCAGACGGACCACAACTAATGAAAAACTGTTTTTT	CASRRTTTNEKLFF	TRBV5-1	TRBJ1-4	-	many